This note documents a single TCR beta chain sequence. Antigen: not known. These data belong to a study of siplizumab effects on memory and regulatory T cells. The CDR3 runs to 15 residues. Germline V gives CDR1 SGHDN, CDR2 FVKESK. Trimming removed 2 bases at V and 9 bases at J, with 17 bases between. The study's findings and limits: Confirmation that proliferating Tregs from siplizumab cultures had suppressive function was not obtained.

Each sample yielded about 1.1 x 10^5 assayed TCR templates. The protocol was immunoSEQ multiplex PCR, while the TCRdb copy is restricted to in-frame clones and leaves out a portion. The sample holds more than 85,000 clones, around 90% seen once. The chain combines TRBV14 with TRBJ2-4; D is unresolved. The clonotype was recovered from a human donor in good health. The sample comprised Tregs sorted from blood. CDR3 nucleotides: TGTGCCAGCAGCCAACGACAAAACCTGGGTGGCATTCAGTACTTC. Its protein is CASSQRQNLGGIQYF.